The 2 T cell receptor beta chains below all came from one sample that was sequenced in a study of blood T cells in healthy people across ages. The use of a sample-barcoded 5' primer and a J-beta primer mix characterized a second PCR of roughly 6 to 12 cycles. Each CDR3 protein is one row after TCRdb ran MiXCR on the 5' RACE reads. The sample lists 1.5 million to 2 million distinct CDR3 sequences, about 50% occurring once. Material for sequencing was blood. These receptors all come from a woman aged 40-49 years in good health.

Of note for this clonotype: One junction end does not reproduce the germline sequence, and a read error may be involved. This chain connects TRBV4-1 to TRBJ1-2, with TRBD1 identical over 7 bases. Germline values: CDR1 MGHRA, CDR2 YSYEKL. CDR3 size: 14 residues. The CDR3 protein is CASSQRTGNYGYTF. Written as DNA, the CDR3 is TGTGCCAGCAGCCAACGGACAGGAAACTATGGCTACACCTTC.

This sequence joins TRBV14 and TRBJ2-3, with TRBD2 matching over 7 bases. The V and J ends lost 4 bases and 0 bases, in that order; junction bases with no gene match: 7. Germline V gene sequence: CDR1 SGHDN, CDR2 FVKESK. The CDR3 runs 16 residues. CDR3 DNA: TGTGCCAGCAGCCCTCAGGGAGGGATTAGCACAGATACGCAGTATTTT. Its protein is CASSPQGGISTDTQYF.